A single sample gave rise to the 22 T cell receptor beta chains below, sequenced in a study of T cell responses to AZD1222 COVID-19 vaccine (dated by TCRdb to about 2021). The time point tag for this specimen amounts to: about 28 days (+/-7) after the second vaccine dose. Library method: the immunoSEQ multiplex PCR assay. TCRdb obtained this table from immuneACCESS and retained in-frame rearrangements with V and J assigned. These tables miss some clones; where compared with another copy, unresolved V genes account for less than half of the shortfall, and the remainder is unexplained. The sample has 150,000 or so clones on record, approximately 91% of them singletons. Over 3% of the sample belongs to the ten largest clones. Source: peripheral blood, taken 28 days after the second AZD1222 dose. The source is an adult who received the AZD1222 COVID-19 vaccine.

The rearrangement uses TRBV6-5 and TRBJ1-2; tentatively, D is TRBD1 (5 bases). This CDR3 has 13 amino acids. Trimming left V 6 bases short and J 8 bases short, with 16 bases between. CDR1 MNHEY and CDR2 SVGAGI come from the germline V gene. The chain's CDR3 is CASRRGSSDGYTF. The CDR3 nucleotides are TGTGCCAGCAGACGGGGGTCCTCAGACGGCTACACCTTC.

Comment on this clone: The same CDR3 also results from other DNA sequences found in this sample. The rearrangement links TRBV3-1 (or the pseudogene TRBV3-2) to TRBJ2-2, with D maybe TRBD1 (5 bases). Trimming took 1 base from V and 3 from J, leaving 6 bases between them. The CDR3 has 14 amino acids. Germline V gene sequence: CDR1 LGHDT, CDR2 YNNKEL (reference sequence). CDR3 sequence (DNA): TGTGCCAGCAGCCAAGGCAGGGACACCGGGGAGCTGTTTTTT. This sequence encodes CASSQGRDTGELFF.

The chain combines TRBV9 with TRBJ2-2; TRBD1 matches 10 bases. Looked up from germline, CDR1 is SGDLS and CDR2 is YYNGEE. Germline trimming cut 4 bases from V and 3 bases from J; bases unmatched to any gene: 3. This CDR3 has 15 residues. The CDR3 DNA reads TGTGCCAGCAGCTACGGGACAGGGGACACCGGGGAGCTGTTTTTT. Its protein is CASSYGTGDTGELFF.

The rearrangement uses TRBV6-1 and TRBJ1-2; tentative D call: TRBD1 (6 bases). V gave up 3 bases and J gave up 4 bases, with 12 bases separating them. CDR3 length: 14 amino acids. Germline CDR1 and CDR2: MNHNS and SASEGT. CDR3 in amino acids: CASSDGGLGYGYTF. The CDR3 DNA sequence: TGTGCCAGCAGTGATGGGGGGCTTGGCTATGGCTACACCTTC.

The J gene is TRBJ2-1, the V gene TRBV15, with D possibly matching TRBD1 (6 bases). The CDR3 consists of 15 residues. V lost 4 bases, J lost 0 bases, and 10 bases lay in between. Germline CDR1 is LNHNV and CDR2 is YYDKDF (reference sequence). This chain's CDR3 is CATSKDSSSYNEQFF. CDR3 DNA: TGTGCCACCAGCAAGGACAGTAGCTCCTACAATGAGCAGTTCTTC.

A note on this clone: The sample contains more than one DNA sequence encoding this CDR3. The rearrangement links TRBV19 to TRBJ1-1; D perhaps matches TRBD1 (5 bases). The CDR3 loop spans 13 amino acids. Germline CDR1 is LNHDA and CDR2 is SQIVND (reference sequence). Trimming left V 2 bases short and J 1 base short, with 5 bases between. In DNA, the CDR3 is TGTGCCAGTAGTATAAGGGGGAACACTGAAGCTTTCTTT. It encodes CASSIRGNTEAFF. The complete variable domain, with remaining parts taken from reference TRBV19 and TRBJ1-1, reads DGGITQSPKYLFRKEGQNVTLSCEQNLNHDAMYWYRQDPGQGLRLIYYSQIVNDFQKGDIAEGYSVSREKKESFPLTVTSAQKNPTAFYLCASSIRGNTEAFFGQGTRLTVV.

The V and J genes are TRBV7-3 and TRBJ2-1, with 9 bases fitting TRBD2. CDR1 and CDR2 (germline): SGHTA, FQGTGA. With 2 bases clipped from V and 8 bases from J, the junction kept 13 bases outside the gene matches. This CDR3 region has 17 residues. In DNA, the CDR3 is TGTGCCAGCAGCTTATGGCCTAGCGGGACCGTAGGCGATGAGCAGTTCTTC. Translating it yields CASSLWPSGTVGDEQFF.

The chain employs TRBV20-1 and TRBJ1-5; D may be TRBD1 (5 bases). This CDR3 is built from 17 residues. V shed 3 bases and J shed 0 bases, with 18 bases lying between them. Germline V gene sequence: CDR1 DFQATT, CDR2 SNEGSKA (reference sequence). CDR3 coding DNA: TGCAGTGCTAGTGGGGCGGAAAAATTAAATAGCAATCAGCCCCAGCATTTT. This sequence encodes CSASGAEKLNSNQPQHF.

This clone was found once. V is TRBV3-1 (or the pseudogene TRBV3-2) and J is TRBJ2-7; TRBD1 is a possible D gene (7 bases). This CDR3 is 13 amino acids long. Germline assignment: CDR1 LGHDT and CDR2 YNNKEL (reference sequence). V lost 4 bases and J 2 bases, leaving 9 bases between the germline ends. The CDR3 bases are TGTGCCAGCAGCCGCGGGACAGCCTACGAGCAGTACTTC. The encoded protein is CASSRGTAYEQYF.

This rearrangement joins TRBV18 to TRBJ1-1, with D perhaps matching TRBD1 (6 bases). From germline, CDR1 is KGHSH and CDR2 LQKENI. The CDR3 loop spans 15 amino acids. V was shortened by 1 base and J by 3 bases, with 12 bases between the two germline ends. The CDR3 reads CASSPLQGGDTEAFF. The CDR3 DNA follows: TGTGCCAGCTCACCACTACAGGGCGGGGACACTGAAGCTTTCTTT.

A single count supports this clone. The V call is TRBV19, the J call TRBJ1-2; D call uncertain. Trimming cost V 6 bases and J 8 bases, with 22 bases left between them. CDR1 is LNHDA and CDR2 is SQIVND in the germline V gene (reference sequence). This CDR3 spans 15 amino acids. The CDR3 loop is CASRYRGDYRGGYTF. The CDR3, as DNA: TGTGCCAGTAGATATAGAGGAGATTACCGTGGGGGCTACACCTTC. The variable domain in full, completed from reference TRBV19 and TRBJ1-2, reads DGGITQSPKYLFRKEGQNVTLSCEQNLNHDAMYWYRQDPGQGLRLIYYSQIVNDFQKGDIAEGYSVSREKKESFPLTVTSAQKNPTAFYLCASRYRGDYRGGYTFGSGTRLTVV.

The genes are TRBV9 and TRBJ2-6; D is unclear. V lost 4 bases to trimming and J lost 3 bases, with 20 bases between them. The CDR3 consists of 18 residues. The germline gives CDR1 SGDLS, CDR2 YYNGEE. The CDR3 protein is CASSSQPLRTGGANVLTF. For the CDR3, the DNA is TGTGCCAGCAGCTCCCAACCCCTTCGGACGGGTGGGGCCAACGTCCTGACTTTC.

This clone was observed once. The rearrangement joins TRBV9 to TRBJ1-2; TRBD1 matches 9 bases. Trimming at V came to 6 bases and at J to 9 bases, leaving 15 bases not matched to a gene. This CDR3 contains 15 residues. The germline gives CDR1 SGDLS, CDR2 YYNGEE. As DNA, the CDR3 is TGTGCCAGCAACCACCCGGTAGGGACAGGGTTGAGCTACACCTTC. The encoded protein is CASNHPVGTGLSYTF.

This chain uses TRBV14 with TRBJ2-5; D unclear. This CDR3 is 13 amino acids long. V was trimmed by 1 base and J by 6 bases, leaving 9 bases between them. Germline values: CDR1 SGHDN, CDR2 FVKESK. The CDR3 DNA reads TGTGCCAGCAGCCAAGGTGCCATCCAGACCCAGTACTTC. It translates to CASSQGAIQTQYF.

The chain links TRBV11-2 to TRBJ1-1; D gene unclear. Germline V gene lookup returns CDR1 SGHAT and CDR2 FQNNGV. V was cut by 0 bases and J by 7 bases, with 9 bases left in between. CDR3 size: 13 residues. CDR3 sequence: CASSLEANNEAFF. The CDR3 region has the DNA TGTGCCAGCAGCTTAGAGGCAAATAATGAAGCTTTCTTT.

CDR3 sequence: CASSPPARLSEQFF. CDR3 nucleotides: TGTGCCAGCTCACCACCCGCTAGACTCAGTGAGCAGTTCTTC. This chain uses TRBV18 with TRBJ2-1; D is ambiguous. This CDR3 contains 14 residues. The V gene lost 0 bases and the J gene lost 9 bases, with 12 bases spanning the gap. The germline gives CDR1 KGHSH, CDR2 LQKENI.

The chain is built from TRBV9 and TRBJ2-3; TRBD2 matches 8 bases. The germline V gene has CDR1 SGDLS and CDR2 YYNGEE. J gave up 1 base and V 5 bases, and 6 bases lay outside the gene matches. CDR3 length: 15 amino acids. CDR3: CASRPGAGGTDTQYF. The CDR3 region has the DNA TGTGCCAGCAGACCCGGAGCGGGGGGCACAGATACGCAGTATTTT.

The chain recombines TRBV9 with TRBJ2-2; 13 bases line up with TRBD2. Losses at the gene ends were 0 bases for V and 5 bases for J; bases not matched to a gene: 7. Germline assignment: CDR1 SGDLS and CDR2 YYNGEE. CDR3 length equals 18 residues. This CDR3 reads CASSVGLAGGLITGELFF. The CDR3 DNA sequence: TGTGCCAGCAGCGTAGGACTAGCGGGGGGACTGATAACCGGGGAGCTGTTTTTT.

The rearrangement links TRBV6-5 to TRBJ2-5, with TRBD1 matching 8 bases. This CDR3 contains 14 residues. The germline V gene encodes CDR1 MNHEY and CDR2 SVGAGI. J lost 5 bases, V lost 6 bases, and 8 bases had no gene match. CDR3 sequence (DNA): TGTGCCAGCAGACAACGACAGGGGACGGAGACCCAGTACTTC. Residues: CASRQRQGTETQYF.

The chain is built from TRBV3-1 (or the pseudogene TRBV3-2) and TRBJ2-1, with a tentative D call TRBD1 (5 bases). Trimming stripped 0 bases from V and 4 bases from J, with 7 bases between. Germline loops: CDR1 LGHDT, CDR2 YNNKEL (reference sequence). This CDR3 is built from 14 residues. Here the CDR3 reads CASSQEGAYNEQFF. CDR3 DNA sequence: TGTGCCAGCAGCCAAGAAGGGGCTTACAATGAGCAGTTCTTC.

This clone was observed a single time. The rearrangement uses TRBV19 and TRBJ1-3; 7 bases are a match to TRBD1. The CDR3 loop spans 15 amino acids. Germline V gene sequence: CDR1 LNHDA, CDR2 SQIVND (reference sequence). V shed 3 bases and J 2 bases; nucleotides not matched to a gene: 4. Here the CDR3 reads CASSIRDRAGNTIYF. The CDR3, as DNA: TGTGCCAGTAGTATTCGAGACAGGGCTGGAAACACCATATATTTT.

The J gene is TRBJ1-2, the V gene TRBV7-2; 8 bases match TRBD1. Germline CDR1 reads SGHTA; CDR2 reads FQGNSA. V was pared by 3 bases and J by 2 bases, with 11 bases of the junction left unmatched. The CDR3 has 17 amino acids. Written as DNA, the CDR3 is TGTGCCAGCAGCTTTAGCAGTCAGGGGGCGACGAACTATGGCTACACCTTC. Its translation is CASSFSSQGATNYGYTF.